This T cell receptor beta chain appears in the sequencing data of a study of spatial heterogeneity in lung cancer. Study-wide background: A total of approximately 70 untreated early-stage non-small cell lung cancer patients served as donors. Available PBMC from follow-up, collected a median of roughly 24 months after resection, underwent sequencing.

From the 5' RACE reads, TCRdb called clonotypes with MiXCR, one entry per CDR3 protein. This table has around 120,000 distinct CDR3 sequences, 9% to 15% appearing once. Indicated time point: blood at routine non-recurrence follow-up after resection. Whole RNA, which was extracted from tumor, nontumor lung tissue or frozen PBMC, was sequenced without any cell sorting. This clonotype was recorded a few times. Germline CDR1 SQVTM, CDR2 ANQGSEA. V lost 2 bases and J lost 2, with 7 bases in between. The CDR3 is made up of 12 amino acids. The rearrangement uses TRBV29-1 and TRBJ2-7, with D unresolved. The sequencing here drew on PBMCs, taken at follow-up. The TCR originated in a male donor with early-stage non-small cell lung cancer. The CDR3 spells CSVEIRPYEQYF. Written as DNA, the CDR3 is TGCAGCGTTGAAATTCGGCCCTACGAGCAGTACTTC.